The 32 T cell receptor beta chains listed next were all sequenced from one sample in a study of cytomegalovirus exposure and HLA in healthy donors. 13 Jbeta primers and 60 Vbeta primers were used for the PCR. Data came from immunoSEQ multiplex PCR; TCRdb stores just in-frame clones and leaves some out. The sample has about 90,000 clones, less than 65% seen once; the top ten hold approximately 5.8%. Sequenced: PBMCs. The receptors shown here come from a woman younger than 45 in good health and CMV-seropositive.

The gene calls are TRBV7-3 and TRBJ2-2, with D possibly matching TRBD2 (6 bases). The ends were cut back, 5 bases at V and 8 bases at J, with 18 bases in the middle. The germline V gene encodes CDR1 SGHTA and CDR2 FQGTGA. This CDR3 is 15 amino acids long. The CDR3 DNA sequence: TGTGCCAGCAGCCTCGTAAGGGGCGGGATAGGGGAGCTGTTTTTT. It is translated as CASSLVRGGIGELFF.

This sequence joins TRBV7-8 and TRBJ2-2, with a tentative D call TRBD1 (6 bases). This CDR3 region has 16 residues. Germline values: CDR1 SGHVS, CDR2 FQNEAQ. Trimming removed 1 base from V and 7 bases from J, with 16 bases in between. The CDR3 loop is CASSLVEPETGGELFF. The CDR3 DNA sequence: TGTGCCAGCAGCTTAGTGGAACCCGAGACAGGCGGGGAGCTGTTTTTT.

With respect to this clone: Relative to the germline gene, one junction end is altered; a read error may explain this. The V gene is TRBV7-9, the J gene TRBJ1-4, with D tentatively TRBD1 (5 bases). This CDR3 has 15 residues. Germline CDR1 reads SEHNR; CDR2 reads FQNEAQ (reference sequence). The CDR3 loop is CSSTISQGSHEKLFF. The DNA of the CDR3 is TGTTCCAGCACGATTTCTCAGGGTTCACACGAAAAACTGTTTTTT.

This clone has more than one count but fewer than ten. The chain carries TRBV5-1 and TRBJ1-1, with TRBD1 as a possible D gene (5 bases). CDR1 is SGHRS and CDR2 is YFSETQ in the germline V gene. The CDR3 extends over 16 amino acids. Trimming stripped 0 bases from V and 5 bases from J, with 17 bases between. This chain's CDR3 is CASSLEGMGGGTEAFF. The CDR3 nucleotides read TGCGCCAGCAGCTTGGAAGGAATGGGGGGTGGGACTGAAGCTTTCTTT.

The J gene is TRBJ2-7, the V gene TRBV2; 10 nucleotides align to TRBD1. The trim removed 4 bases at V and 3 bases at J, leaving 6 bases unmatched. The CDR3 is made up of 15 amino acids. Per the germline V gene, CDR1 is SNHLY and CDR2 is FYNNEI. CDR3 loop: CASSGGTGVFYEQYF. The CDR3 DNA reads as TGTGCCAGCAGTGGCGGGACAGGGGTATTCTACGAGCAGTACTTC.

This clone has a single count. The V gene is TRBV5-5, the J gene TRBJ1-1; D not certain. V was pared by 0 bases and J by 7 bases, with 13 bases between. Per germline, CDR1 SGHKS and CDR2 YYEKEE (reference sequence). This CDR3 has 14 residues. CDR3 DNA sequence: TGTGCCAGCAGCTTGGCGCCATTGGCCCGTGAAGCTTTCTTT. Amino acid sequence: CASSLAPLAREAFF.

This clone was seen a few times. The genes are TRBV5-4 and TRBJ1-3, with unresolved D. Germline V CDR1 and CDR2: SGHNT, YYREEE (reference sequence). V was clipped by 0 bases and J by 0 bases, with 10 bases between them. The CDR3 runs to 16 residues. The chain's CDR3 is CASSLGGVDSGNTIYF. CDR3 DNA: TGTGCCAGCAGCTTGGGAGGAGTAGACTCTGGAAACACCATATATTTT.

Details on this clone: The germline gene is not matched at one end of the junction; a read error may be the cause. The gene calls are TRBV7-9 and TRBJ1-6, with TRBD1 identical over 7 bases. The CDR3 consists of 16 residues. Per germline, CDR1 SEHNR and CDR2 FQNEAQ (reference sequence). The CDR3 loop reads CSSSLALTGLNSPLHF. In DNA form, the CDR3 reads TGTTCCAGCAGCTTAGCCCTGACAGGGCTTAATTCACCCCTCCACTTT. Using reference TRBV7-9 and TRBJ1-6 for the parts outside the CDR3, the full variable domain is DTGVSQNPRHKITKRGQNVTFRCDPISEHNRLYWYRQTLGQGPEFLTYFQNEAQLEKSRLLSDRFSAERPKGSFSTLEIQRTEQGDSAMYLCSSSLALTGLNSPLHFGNGTRLTVT.

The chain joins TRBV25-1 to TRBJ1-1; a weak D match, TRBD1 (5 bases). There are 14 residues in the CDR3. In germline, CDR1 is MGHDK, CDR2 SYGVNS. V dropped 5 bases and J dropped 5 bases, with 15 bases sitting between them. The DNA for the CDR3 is TGTGCCAGCAGTCCGACGGGGGGGTGGACTGAAGCTTTCTTT. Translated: CASSPTGGWTEAFF.

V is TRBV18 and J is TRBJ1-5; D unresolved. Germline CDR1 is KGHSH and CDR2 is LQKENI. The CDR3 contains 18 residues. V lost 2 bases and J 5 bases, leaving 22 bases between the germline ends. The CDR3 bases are TGTGCCAGCTCACCAGGTCTAAAGTTAGGCGGCGGGCATCAGCCCCAGCATTTT. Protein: CASSPGLKLGGGHQPQHF.

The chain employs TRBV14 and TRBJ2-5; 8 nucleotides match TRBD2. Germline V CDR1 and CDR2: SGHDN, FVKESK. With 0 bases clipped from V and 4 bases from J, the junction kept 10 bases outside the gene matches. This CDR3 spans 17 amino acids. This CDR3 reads CASSQDRGTRFTETQYF. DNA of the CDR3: TGTGCCAGCAGCCAAGATCGTGGGACTAGATTTACAGAGACCCAGTACTTC.

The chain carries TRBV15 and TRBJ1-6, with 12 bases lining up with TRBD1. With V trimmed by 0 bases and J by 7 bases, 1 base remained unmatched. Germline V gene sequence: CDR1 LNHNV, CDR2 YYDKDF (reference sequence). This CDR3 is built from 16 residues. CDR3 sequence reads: CATSREGTGGNSPLHF. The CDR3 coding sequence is TGTGCCACCAGCAGAGAAGGGACAGGGGGCAATTCACCCCTCCACTTT.

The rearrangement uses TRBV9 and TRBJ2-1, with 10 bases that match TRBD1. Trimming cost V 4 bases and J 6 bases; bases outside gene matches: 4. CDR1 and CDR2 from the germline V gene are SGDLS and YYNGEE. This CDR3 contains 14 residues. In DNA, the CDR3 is TGTGCCAGCAGCCCACGGACAGGGGGCAATGAGCAGTTCTTC. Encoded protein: CASSPRTGGNEQFF.

CDR3 sequence reads: CASSYSRQGDTQYF. The CDR3 nucleotides are TGTGCCAGCAGTTACTCCCGACAGGGGGATACGCAGTATTTT. V and J are TRBV6-6 and TRBJ2-3, with 8 bases matching TRBD1. The V gene's germline CDR1 is MNHNY and CDR2 SVGAGI (reference sequence). This CDR3 has 14 residues. V gave up 0 bases and J gave up 6 bases; unmatched junction bases: 2.

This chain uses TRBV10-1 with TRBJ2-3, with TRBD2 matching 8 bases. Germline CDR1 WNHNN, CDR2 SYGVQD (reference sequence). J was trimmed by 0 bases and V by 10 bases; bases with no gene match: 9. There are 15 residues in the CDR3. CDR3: CAISLLAGSTDTQYF. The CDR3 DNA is TGCGCCATTTCACTCTTAGCGGGGAGCACAGATACGCAGTATTTT.

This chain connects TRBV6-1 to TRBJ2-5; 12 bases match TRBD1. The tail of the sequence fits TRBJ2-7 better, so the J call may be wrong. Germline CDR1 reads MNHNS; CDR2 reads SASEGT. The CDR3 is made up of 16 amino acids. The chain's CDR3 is CASSDFGTGGTYEQYF. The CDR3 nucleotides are TGTGCCAGCAGTGATTTCGGGACAGGGGGCACCTACGAGCAGTACTTC.

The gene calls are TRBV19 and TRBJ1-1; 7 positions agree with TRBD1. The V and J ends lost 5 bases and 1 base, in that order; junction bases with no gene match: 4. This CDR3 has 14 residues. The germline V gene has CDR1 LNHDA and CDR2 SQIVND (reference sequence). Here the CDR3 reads CASSVDRWNTEAFF. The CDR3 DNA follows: TGTGCCAGTAGTGTGGACAGGTGGAACACTGAAGCTTTCTTT.

The CDR3 nucleotides read TGTGCCATCAGCGGGACTAGCGGGGTAAGAGCCAATGAGCAGTTCTTC. As protein: CAISGTSGVRANEQFF. The J gene is TRBJ2-1, the V gene TRBV10-3; 13 bases are a match to TRBD2. Germline CDR1 reads ENHRY; CDR2 reads SYGVKD. The CDR3 sequence is 16 residues long. After removal of 6 bases from V and 6 bases from J, the junction contained 8 bases not matched to a gene.

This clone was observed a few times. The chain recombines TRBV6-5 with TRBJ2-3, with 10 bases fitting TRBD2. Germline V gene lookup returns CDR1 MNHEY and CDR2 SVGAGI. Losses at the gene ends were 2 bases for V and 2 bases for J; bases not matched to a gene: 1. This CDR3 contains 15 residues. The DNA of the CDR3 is TGTGCCAGCAGTTACACTAGCGGGGACACAGATACGCAGTATTTT. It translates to CASSYTSGDTDTQYF.

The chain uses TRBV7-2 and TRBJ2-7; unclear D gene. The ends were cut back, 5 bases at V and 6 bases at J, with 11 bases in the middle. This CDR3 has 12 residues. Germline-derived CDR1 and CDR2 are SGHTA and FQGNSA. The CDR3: CASSLLVSEQYF. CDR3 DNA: TGTGCCAGCAGCCTACTTGTAAGCGAGCAGTACTTC.

The CDR3 DNA reads as TGCGCCAGCGCTTCCACGGGGAACTCCTACGAGCAGTACTTC. As protein: CASASTGNSYEQYF. The genes are TRBV5-1 and TRBJ2-7; a possible D gene is TRBD2 (5 bases). Trimming left V 7 bases short and J 0 bases short, with 14 bases between. CDR3 length: 14 residues. Germline-derived CDR1 and CDR2 are SGHRS and YFSETQ.

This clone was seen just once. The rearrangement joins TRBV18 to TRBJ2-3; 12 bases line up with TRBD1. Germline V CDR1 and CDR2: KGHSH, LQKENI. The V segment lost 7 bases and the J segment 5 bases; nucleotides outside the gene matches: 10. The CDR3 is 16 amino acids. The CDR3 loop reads CASCSGQGATGDTQYF. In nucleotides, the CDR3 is TGTGCCAGCTGCTCGGGACAGGGGGCCACTGGAGATACGCAGTATTTT.

The CDR3 DNA follows: TGTGCCAGCAGCTTAGAAGGCGGAGGAGGAAACACCATATATTTT. Protein sequence: CASSLEGGGGNTIYF. This rearrangement joins TRBV7-3 to TRBJ1-3, with D unresolved. Germline CDR1 SGHTA, CDR2 FQGTGA. V was clipped by 2 bases and J by 4 bases, with 12 bases between them. CDR3 length: 15 amino acids.

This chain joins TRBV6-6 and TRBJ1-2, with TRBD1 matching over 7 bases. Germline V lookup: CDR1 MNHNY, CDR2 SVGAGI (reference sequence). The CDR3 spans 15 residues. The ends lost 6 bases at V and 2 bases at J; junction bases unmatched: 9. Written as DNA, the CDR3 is TGTGCCAGCAGCTCCCCGGACAGGCTCAACTATGGCTACACCTTC. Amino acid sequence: CASSSPDRLNYGYTF.

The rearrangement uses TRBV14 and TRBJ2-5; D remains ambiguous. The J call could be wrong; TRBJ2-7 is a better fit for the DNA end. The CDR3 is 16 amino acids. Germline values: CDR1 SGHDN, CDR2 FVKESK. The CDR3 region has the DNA TGTGCCAGCAGCCCGACGATATCTGCCCCATACTACGAGCAGTACTTC. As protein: CASSPTISAPYYEQYF.

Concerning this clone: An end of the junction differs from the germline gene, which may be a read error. This CDR3 reads CASSDGLNGYGYPF. CDR3 in DNA: TGTGCCAGCAGTGACGGACTCAACGGCTATGGCTACCCCTTC. V usage is TRBV6-4 and J usage is TRBJ1-2; no clear D. CDR3 length: 14 residues. Germline CDR1 and CDR2: MRHNA and SNTAGT.

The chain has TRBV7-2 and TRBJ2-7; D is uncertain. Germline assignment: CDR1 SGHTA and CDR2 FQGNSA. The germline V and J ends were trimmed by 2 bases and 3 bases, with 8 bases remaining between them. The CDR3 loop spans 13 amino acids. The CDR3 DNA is TGTGCCAGCAGCTTAACTCAATACTACGAGCAGTACTTC. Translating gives CASSLTQYYEQYF.

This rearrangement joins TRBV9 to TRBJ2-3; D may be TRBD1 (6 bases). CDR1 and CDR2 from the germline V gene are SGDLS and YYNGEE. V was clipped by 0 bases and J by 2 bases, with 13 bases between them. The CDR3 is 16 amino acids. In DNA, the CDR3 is TGTGCCAGCAGCGTAGAGGTAGGGGGAGCCACAGATACGCAGTATTTT. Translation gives CASSVEVGGATDTQYF.

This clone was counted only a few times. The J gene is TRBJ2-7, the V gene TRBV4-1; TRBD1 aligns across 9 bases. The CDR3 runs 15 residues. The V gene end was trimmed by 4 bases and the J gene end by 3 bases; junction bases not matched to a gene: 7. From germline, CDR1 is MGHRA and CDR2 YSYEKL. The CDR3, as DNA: TGCGCCAGCAGCCCCGACCCGGACAGGGGCTACGAGCAGTACTTC. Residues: CASSPDPDRGYEQYF.

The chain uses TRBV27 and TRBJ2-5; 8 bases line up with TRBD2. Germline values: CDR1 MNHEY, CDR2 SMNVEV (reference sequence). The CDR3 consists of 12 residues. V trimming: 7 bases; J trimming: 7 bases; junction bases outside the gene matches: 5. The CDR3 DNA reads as TGTGCCAGCAAGAGCGGGGGAGGGACCCAGTACTTC. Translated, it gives CASKSGGGTQYF.

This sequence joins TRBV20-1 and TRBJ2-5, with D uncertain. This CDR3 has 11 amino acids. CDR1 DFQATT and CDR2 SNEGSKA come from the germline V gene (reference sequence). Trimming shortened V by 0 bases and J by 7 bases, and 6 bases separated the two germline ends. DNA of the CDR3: TGCAGTGCTAGAGATGCAGGGACCCAGTACTTC. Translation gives CSARDAGTQYF.

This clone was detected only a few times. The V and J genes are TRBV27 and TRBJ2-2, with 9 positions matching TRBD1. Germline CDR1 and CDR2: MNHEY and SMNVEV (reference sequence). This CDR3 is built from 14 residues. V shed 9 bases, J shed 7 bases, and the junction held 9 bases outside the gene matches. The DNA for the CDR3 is TGTGCCAGTCTTGGGACAGGGTACATCGGGGAGCTGTTTTTT. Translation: CASLGTGYIGELFF.